A single T cell receptor beta chain is shown here with its context. It has no known antigen specificity. These data come from a study of cytomegalovirus exposure and HLA in healthy donors (dated by TCRdb to the late 2010s). For the wider study: An earlier analysis of some 600 of the donors reported about 280 Gb of sequence data and some 110 million unique TCR beta sequences obtained from 150 million to 200 million T cells. About 300 gigabases of sequencing data and 70 million to 100 million unique TCR sequences were included in an early release covering 550 to 800 HLA-typed donors. Of the roughly 390 genotyped donors, less than 85% were placed in the genetic ancestry cluster associated with self-reported Caucasian donors. The aim of the study was to test whether cataloging public T cell receptors could identify signatures of past pathogen exposure. The T cell repertoires of about 700 subjects were profiled by immunosequencing and related to cytomegalovirus serostatus. In addition to the first cohort of roughly 700 subjects, a separate validation cohort of 130 or so different subjects was used. The study combined high-throughput TCR immunosequencing, statistical association of individual TCRs with disease status, and machine learning to predict cytomegalovirus infection status. In a later analysis, previously published TCR beta repertoires from 670 or so donors were re-analyzed and high-resolution HLA genotyping was added so that TCR occurrence patterns could be studied. Rather than using new phenotypic data, the later analysis identified candidate immune exposures from TCR beta sequences and from how often those sequences occurred across donors. An earlier analysis of some 500 of the donors applied high-throughput TCR beta sequencing to assess whether each TCR beta V gene segment acted as functional or pseudogenic. Donor age, sex, ethnicity and CMV serostatus were collected together with the repertoire data. Genome-wide SNP genotypes for about 55% of the roughly 670 donors were used in a later genetic analysis, which treated that subset as a discovery cohort. Every repertoire in the discovery cohort had been generated on one and the same sequencing platform. HLA typing covered class I and class II loci at four-digit resolution. Typing coverage differed by locus: A, B, C, DRB1 and DQB1 were typed in about 629-630 donors, DQA1 in 500 to 550, DPA1 in some 570, and DPB1 in approximately 450. Because of strong linkage in the cohort, roughly five DR-DQ haplotypes were treated as single units for association and clustering. Among 300 to 500 genotyped donors of the cohort, an average of around 240,000 unique TCR beta nucleotide sequences was sequenced per donor, of which roughly 17% were non-productive.

The library relied on the immunoSEQ multiplex PCR assay. For the multiplex PCR, a mixture combining 60 forward primers for TCR Vbeta segments and 13 reverse primers for TCR Jbeta segments was used. The CDR3 region of rearranged TCR beta genes was amplified from genomic DNA with a multiplex PCR assay. On the Illumina HiSeq System, the amplified TCR beta libraries were sequenced as 87-base-pair reads. As for the authors' bioinformatics: In a later analysis, 80 million or so unique TCR beta chains were counted across the roughly 700 repertoires, and approximately 11 million of these chains were shared by at least two donors. A nearest-neighbor algorithm error-corrected the raw reads and collapsed the reads into unique sequences, merging closely related sequences to remove PCR and sequencing errors. Alignment of CDR3 sequences to IMGT reference sequences was used to assign V, D and J gene segments. Each retained sequence needed at least a six-nucleotide match to both a V gene segment and a J gene segment. A rearrangement was called productive if the CDR3 had no stop codons and remained in frame with V and J, and every other rearrangement was called non-productive. Following IMGT convention, CDR3 was defined as the stretch from the second conserved V-encoded cysteine to the conserved J-encoded phenylalanine. Sequences without an unambiguous match to a single V gene segment were excluded from the earlier analysis of several hundred of the donors. An earlier analysis of over 450 of the donors classified V segments as functional when productive rearrangements were above 56.7% and as segregating when the standard deviation between donors was above 5%. A statistical classification framework was developed to diagnose cytomegalovirus status using the catalog of TCR beta chain sequences. In a later analysis, TCR nucleotide sequences were compared against IMGT/GENE-DB human TR gene sequences so that V and J genes could be assigned. Using the TCRdist pipeline, a later analysis assigned CDR3 sequences along with most-parsimonious VDJ recombination scenarios. In a later analysis, each TCR beta chain was defined by its CDR3 amino acid sequence together with its V-gene family, and reads without a unique V-gene family were excluded. A later analysis removed 450 to 600 highly shared, low-generation-probability nucleotide sequences to deal with suspected cross-contamination and a sequencing artifact. In a later analysis, a clonal expansion index for each public chain was calculated from normalized within-repertoire ranks of inferred template counts. In a later analysis, generation probabilities were computed using a VDJ recombination model fitted to out-of-frame rearrangements, and the results were checked against IGoR. In a later analysis, hypergeometric tests were used to score TCR-TCR, TCR-HLA and TCR-CMV co-occurrence, with a repertoire-size bias correction applied to TCR pairs. A later analysis estimated false discovery rates by permuting HLA or CMV assignments 20 times. In a later analysis, co-occurring TCRs were grouped with DBSCAN, and TCRdist sequence similarity was added when clustering was performed within HLA-allele-positive subsets. Repertoires with fewer than 30,000 or more than 120,000 public chains were left out of co-occurrence clustering, as were four to six repertoires with anomalous nucleotide sharing. The clones in this table, taken by TCRdb from immuneACCESS, are in-frame only. Not every clone is retained; where verified, under half of the shortfall comes from an unresolved V gene, and the cause of the rest is unknown. D and trimming come from the DNA, and the V and J calls and clone size come from that table. The sample's clone listing holds tens of thousands of clones. 1.1% of the sample comes from the top ten.

In total, roughly 670 healthy bone marrow donors made up the cohort. Cohort members were all nominally healthy when sampled, although unrecorded immune exposures were likely present. The donor was CMV seronegative and belonged to the group of approximately 320 seronegative cohort members. Every donor gave a peripheral blood sample, and the peripheral blood mononuclear cells from that sample were used for TCR beta sequencing. Genomic DNA was extracted from the blood cell samples with the Qiagen DNeasy Blood Extraction Kit. Study-wide conclusions, independent of this receptor: According to a later analysis, parvovirus B19, influenza, CMV and Epstein-Barr virus appeared linked to several top co-occurrence clusters. A cluster of highly shared sequence variants was judged likely to be a technical artifact of the sequencing pipeline. A later analysis found that HLA-associated TCR beta chains were more clonally expanded and had lower generation probabilities than equally common non-associated chains. Sequencing depth was assumed to be roughly uniform across donors in the presence/absence analyses, though that assumption may not hold. When HLA alleles, especially DR and DQ, strongly co-occurred, TCR associations were difficult to assign to individual alleles. In a later analysis, most CMV-associated TCR beta chains were found to appear HLA-restricted, with HLA associations seemingly driven largely by CMV exposure. An earlier analysis of some 590 of the donors showed that most TCR beta V segments appeared in productive rearrangements either about 87% or about 30% of the time, which broadly matched IMGT annotations. The study listed approximately 150 TCR beta chains as associated with cytomegalovirus. HLA typing was unavailable for some donors at each locus, so association tests used only the typed subset. The authors suggested that the approach could potentially be generalized to other disease states and immunological phenotypes. CMV serostatus was the only immune exposure information available for the cohort. Linkage disequilibrium might explain the correlated functional status among segregating V segments, but an unknown experimental factor could not be excluded. In this cohort, only TCR beta chains were sequenced, and detectable features were limited by the absence of alpha or paired-chain data. A few of the identified cytomegalovirus-associated TCR beta chains were confirmed in vitro to be specific for cytomegalovirus antigens. The classifier was reported to diagnose cytomegalovirus status with high specificity and sensitivity in both the original cohort and the validation cohort. Some IMGT-functional V segments, including TRBV6-2 and TRBV6-3, could not be distinguished by the 87-base-pair reads and were therefore excluded. Most TCR sequences were observed very rarely across donors, whereas some public TCRs were present in many individuals. The earlier analysis of about 600 of the donors excluded approximately 15 rarely observed V segments, including chromosome 9 orphons, because counts were too low. A later analysis found that TCR association rates varied across HLA loci, with DRB1 alleles showing the most associated TCRs and HLA-C alleles the fewest. A further reported finding was that TCR beta sequences accurately predicted the HLA-A and HLA-B alleles for most subjects in the first cohort. V-gene and J-gene trimming of TCR beta chains was associated with a missense DCLRE1C variant in a later genetic analysis, and the association was replicated in an independent cohort. In a later genetic analysis, fewer N-insertions in productive TCRs were reported among donors in an Asian-associated ancestry cluster than the roughly 640-donor mean. At a false discovery rate of 0.05, a later analysis linked around 15,000 TCR beta sequences to specific HLA alleles.

V gives up 5 bases and J gives up 6 bases, and the segment between their germline ends measures 9 bases. Reading the germline V gene (reference sequence) gives CDR1 SEHNR and CDR2 FQNEAQ. The CDR3 spans 12 residues, from the cysteine through the phenylalanine. Kept here is only the CDR3 DNA, which spans 36 bases and is read in frame from base 1. The origin of this receptor is a woman younger than 45 in good health and CMV-seronegative. Sample: PBMCs. The V and J segments used are TRBV7-9 and TRBJ2-3, with the D gene uncertain. The DNA sequence is TGTGCCAGCAGCCCCGCCGGGGATACGCAGTATTTT. Its product reads: CASSPAGDTQYF.